The 3 T cell receptor beta chains in this list originate from one sample, sequenced in a study of blood T cell repertoires in COVID-19 (dated by TCRdb to the early 2020s). Preparation of the library involved the immunoSEQ multiplex PCR assay. Drawn from immuneACCESS, this table holds only the in-frame rearrangements with V and J called that TCRdb kept. Clones are partly lost; checked studies trace under half to an unresolved V gene and leave the rest unexplained. The sample data list approximately 330,000 clones, and approximately 88% of these were observed just once. Approximately 9.4% of the sample is in the top ten clones. The sequencing input was peripheral blood. All receptors derive from a man aged 25-45 years with COVID-19, enrolled during active disease.

The chain links TRBV7-2 to TRBJ2-5; 7 nucleotides line up with TRBD2. The CDR3 has 15 residues. Trimming cost V 4 bases and J 1 base; bases outside gene matches: 6. CDR1 and CDR2 from the germline V gene are SGHTA and FQGNSA. The CDR3 nucleotides are TGTGCCAGCAGCTCAAAGCGGGGCTCCCAAGAGACCCAGTACTTC. This codes for CASSSKRGSQETQYF.

This chain joins TRBV29-1 and TRBJ1-2, with D unresolved. The length of the CDR3 is 10 residues. Trimming removed 4 bases from V and 11 bases from J, with 11 bases in between. Germline assignment: CDR1 SQVTM and CDR2 ANQGSEA. The CDR3 spells CSVASPRYTF. The CDR3 DNA is TGCAGCGTTGCTAGCCCGCGTTACACCTTC.

This clone has just one count. V usage is TRBV24-1 and J usage is TRBJ2-5, with a tentative D call TRBD2 (6 bases). The V gene's germline CDR1 is KGHDR and CDR2 SFDVKD. The V and J ends lost 7 bases and 2 bases respectively, with 10 bases between them. CDR3 size: 13 residues. The DNA of the CDR3 is TGTGCCACCAGCTTTGGGGGGCAAGAGACCCAGTACTTC. Encoded protein: CATSFGGQETQYF.